This T cell receptor beta chain was sequenced during a study of T-cell memory formation after mild COVID-19. As for the study in general: The TCR clusters were mostly specific to one donor.

Notes on the study in general: Second-wave clones peaking on day 37 lacked confirmed SARS-CoV-2 specificity.

TCRalpha and TCRbeta libraries used 5'RACE with constant-segment primers and UMIs. TCRdb analysed the 5' RACE reads with MiXCR anew, one entry per CDR3 protein. The data hold about 100,000 distinct CDR3 sequences, with 15% to 20% observed a single time. Turning to this clonotype: What it binds is unknown.

CDR1 and CDR2 (germline): SNHLY, FYNNEI. V was shortened by 6 bases and J by 2 bases, with 11 bases between the two germline ends. CDR3 length: 13 amino acids. Input material: PBMCs or a T cell subset sorted from them (not recorded which). This clonotype was sampled from a man between 18 and 35 years old who had mild COVID-19 (a few samples of this study predate the infection). Cell type and time point are not known. The chain uses TRBV2 and TRBJ2-7; perhaps TRBD2 as D (6 bases). The chain's CDR3 is CASRGLSPYEQYF. The DNA of the CDR3 is TGTGCCAGCAGGGGACTCTCTCCCTACGAGCAGTACTTC.